Reported below is one T cell receptor beta chain. Its antigen is as yet unknown. None of the included patients had other autoimmune diseases, uncontrolled infections, pregnancy or lactation, as these led to exclusion. Each diagnosis was determined on the basis of clinical symptoms, serum thyroxine, TRAb, thyroid ultrasound and orbital computed tomography. This sample is drawn from a study of Graves' ophthalmopathy and Graves' hyperthyroidism. This CDR3 comprises 13 residues. CDR1 is MGHDK and CDR2 is SYGVNS in the germline V gene. For repertoire sequencing, the TCR beta CDR3 regions were amplified from RNA transcripts. RT-PCR was first run with HTBI primers, then multiplex PCR in a second round. Each CDR3 protein gets one entry after TCRdb re-called the multiplex PCR reads with MiXCR. The data contain about 640,000 distinct CDR3 sequences, 35% to 50% of them seen just once; the ten biggest clones take up about 3.3%.

Study-wide findings and caveats: Ophthalmopathy progression was predicted with approximately 68% sensitivity and roughly 74% specificity. A roughly 80% specificity and just under 90% sensitivity were achieved by a 13-signature model that separated ophthalmopathy from stable hyperthyroidism.

The V call is TRBV25-1, the J call TRBJ1-6, with no clear D. Sequencing was done on a sample of peripheral blood. This clonotype was sampled from an adult man with Graves' ophthalmopathy. CDR3 DNA sequence: TGTGCTAGCGACGTCGGGAGAGATCCACCCCTCCACTTT. As protein: CASDVGRDPPLHF.